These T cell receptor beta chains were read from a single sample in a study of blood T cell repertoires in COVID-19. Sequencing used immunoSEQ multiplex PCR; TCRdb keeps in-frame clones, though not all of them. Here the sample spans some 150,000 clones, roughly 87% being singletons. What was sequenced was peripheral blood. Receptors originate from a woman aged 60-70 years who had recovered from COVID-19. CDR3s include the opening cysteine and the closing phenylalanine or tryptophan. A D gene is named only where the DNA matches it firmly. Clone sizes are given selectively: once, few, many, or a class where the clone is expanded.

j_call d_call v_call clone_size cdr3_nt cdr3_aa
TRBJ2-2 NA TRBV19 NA TGTGCCAGTAGTATGCAGACGGGCGGGGAGCTGTTTTTT CASSMQTGGELFF
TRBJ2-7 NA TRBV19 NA TGTGCCAGTAGTATGGGGGGTCCCTCGCGGGACGAGCAGTACTTC CASSMGGPSRDEQYF
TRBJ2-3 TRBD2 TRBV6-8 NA TGTGCCAGCAGCCCTTGGACTAGCGGGGGGGACGTGTTGGGCACAGATACGCAGTATTTT CASSPWTSGGDVLGTDTQYF
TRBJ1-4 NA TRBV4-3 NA TGCGCCAGCAGCCAAGAACGGGCGGGAGGATTTGAAAAACTGTTTTTT CASSQERAGGFEKLFF
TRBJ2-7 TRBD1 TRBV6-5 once TGTGCCGTACTCGACAGGGATGGATACGAGCAGTACTTC CAVLDRDGYEQYF
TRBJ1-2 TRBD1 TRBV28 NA TGTGCCAGCAGTTTGGGGGGACAGGGTAATGGCTACACCTTC CASSLGGQGNGYTF
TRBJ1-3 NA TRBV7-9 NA TGTGCCAGCAGCCAGCTGGGAGGGCTAAGAAACACCATATATTTT CASSQLGGLRNTIYF
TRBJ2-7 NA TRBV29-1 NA TGCAGCGTTGGCGGCTCAAGGGGTGGTGTAGACGAGCAGTACTTC CSVGGSRGGVDEQYF
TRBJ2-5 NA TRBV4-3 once TGCGCCAGCAGCCAAGAGGTGGCTATGAGTAGCCGAATAAACAAAGAGACCCAGTACTTC CASSQEVAMSSRINKETQYF
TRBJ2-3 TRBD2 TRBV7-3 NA TGTGCCAGCAGCCCCCCCGGGCTAGCGGGGGGGCTAGATACGCAGTATTTT CASSPPGLAGGLDTQYF
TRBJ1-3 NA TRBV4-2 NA TGTGCCAGCAGCCGCGGCAGGGGCGCTCAGTCTGGAAACACCATATATTTT CASSRGRGAQSGNTIYF
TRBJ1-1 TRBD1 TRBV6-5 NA TGTGCCAGCAACTTCAACAGGGGGAACACTGAAGCTTTCTTT CASNFNRGNTEAFF
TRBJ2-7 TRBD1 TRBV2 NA TGTGCCAGCAGTCAGACAGGGGGCTACGAGCAGTACTTC CASSQTGGYEQYF
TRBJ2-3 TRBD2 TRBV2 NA TGTGCCAGCAGTCCCCTAGCGGAAGATACGCAGTATTTT CASSPLAEDTQYF
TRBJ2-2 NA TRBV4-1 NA TGCGCCAGCAGCCAAGACCAGGATTCTGCCGGGACTCACACCGGGGAGCTGTTTTTT CASSQDQDSAGTHTGELFF
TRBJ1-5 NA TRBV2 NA TGTGCCAGCAGTGGTCTCACAGGGAATCAGCCCCAGCATTTT CASSGLTGNQPQHF
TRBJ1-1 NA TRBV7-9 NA TGTGCCAGCAGCTTATGGGGGGAGAACACTGAAGCTTTCTTT CASSLWGENTEAFF
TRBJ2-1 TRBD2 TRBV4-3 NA TGCGCCAGCAGCCTAGAACCCCCGGGACTAGCGACCTACAATGAGCAGTTCTTC CASSLEPPGLATYNEQFF
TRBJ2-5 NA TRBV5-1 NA TGCGCCAGCAGCTTGGGACTTTTGGACAGTAACCAAGAGACCCAGTACTTC CASSLGLLDSNQETQYF
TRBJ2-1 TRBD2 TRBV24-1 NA TGTGCCACCAGTGATGGGGAGGGCTTCGAGAACTACAATGAGCAGTTCTTC CATSDGEGFENYNEQFF
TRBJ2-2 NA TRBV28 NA TGTGCCAGCAAGGGGGGGCTTACCACCGGGGAGCTGTTTTTT CASKGGLTTGELFF
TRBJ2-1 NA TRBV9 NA TGTGCCAGCAGCGTAGTGGCGGGGAGCTCCTACAATGAGCAGTTCTTC CASSVVAGSSYNEQFF
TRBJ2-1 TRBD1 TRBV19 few TGTGCCAGTAGTATGGACAGGTCAAGTGGCAATGAGCAGTTCTTC CASSMDRSSGNEQFF
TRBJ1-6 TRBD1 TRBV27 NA TGTGCCAGCAGTTCCCGAGCCGGGACAGGGTCCCCCCTCCACTTT CASSSRAGTGSPLHF
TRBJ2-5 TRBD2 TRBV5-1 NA TGCGCCAGCAGCGTGACCCTAGGACTAGCGGGGGTAGGAGAGACCCAGTACTTC CASSVTLGLAGVGETQYF
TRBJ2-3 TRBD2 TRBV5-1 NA TGCGCCAGCCGGGGTAGCGGGGGGAACACAGATACGCAGTATTTT CASRGSGGNTDTQYF
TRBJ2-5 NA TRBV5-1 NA TGCGCCAGCAGCCCGGGACACACTCAAGAGACCCAGTACTTC CASSPGHTQETQYF
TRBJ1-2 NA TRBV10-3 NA TGTGCCATCAGCGGCTCTCGACAGAGCCCTGGCTACACCTTC CAISGSRQSPGYTF
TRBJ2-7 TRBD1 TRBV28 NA TGTGCCAGCAGTACCGGGACAGGGGCCCCTCAGTGGTACTTC CASSTGTGAPQWYF
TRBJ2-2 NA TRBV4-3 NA TGCGCCAGCAGCCAAGTCGTCGGGGGGAACACCGGGGAGCTGTTTTTT CASSQVVGGNTGELFF
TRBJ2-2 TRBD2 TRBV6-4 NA TGTGCCAGCAGTGAAAGCGGGGGTAGCACCGGGGAGCTGTTTTTT CASSESGGSTGELFF
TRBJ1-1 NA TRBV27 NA TGTGCCAGCAGATCGGGCACTGAAGCTTTCTTT CASRSGTEAFF
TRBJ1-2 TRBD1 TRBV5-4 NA TGTGCCAGCAGCCCAGGACAGGGGGCGAGGACTAACTATGGCTACACCTTC CASSPGQGARTNYGYTF